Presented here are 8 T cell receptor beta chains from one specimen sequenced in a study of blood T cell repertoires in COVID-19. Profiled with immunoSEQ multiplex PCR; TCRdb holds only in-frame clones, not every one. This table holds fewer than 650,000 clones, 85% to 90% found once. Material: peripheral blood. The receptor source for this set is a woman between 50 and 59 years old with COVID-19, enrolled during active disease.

The CDR3 is CASSDLEGQLEYF. The DNA for the CDR3 is TGTGCCAGCAGCGATTTAGAAGGACAGTTGGAGTACTTC. The V gene is TRBV28, the J gene TRBJ2-7, with a possible D match to TRBD1 (6 bases). The CDR3 is 13 amino acids. Trimming removed 6 bases from V and 11 bases from J, with 20 bases in between. Looked up from germline, CDR1 is MDHEN and CDR2 is SYDVKM.

DNA of the CDR3: TGTGCCAGCAGCGTAGCTGGGACAGGGGGTACATATGGCTACACCTTC. It is translated as CASSVAGTGGTYGYTF. This rearrangement joins TRBV9 to TRBJ1-2; the match to TRBD1 covers 11 bases. Germline V CDR1 and CDR2: SGDLS, YYNGEE. The CDR3 spans 16 residues. Trimming at V came to 0 bases and at J to 5 bases, leaving 6 bases not matched to a gene.

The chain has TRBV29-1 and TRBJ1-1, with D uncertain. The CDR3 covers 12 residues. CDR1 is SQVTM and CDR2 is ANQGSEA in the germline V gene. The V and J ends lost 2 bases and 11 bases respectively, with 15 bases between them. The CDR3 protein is CSVENPRGRAFF. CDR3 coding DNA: TGCAGCGTTGAAAACCCTCGGGGAAGGGCTTTCTTT.

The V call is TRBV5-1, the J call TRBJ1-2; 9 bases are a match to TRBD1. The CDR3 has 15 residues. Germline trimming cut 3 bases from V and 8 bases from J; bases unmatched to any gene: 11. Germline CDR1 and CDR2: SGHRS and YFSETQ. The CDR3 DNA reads TGCGCCAGCAGCTCGGCCGGACAGGGGCACTCCGGCTACACCTTC. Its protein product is CASSSAGQGHSGYTF.

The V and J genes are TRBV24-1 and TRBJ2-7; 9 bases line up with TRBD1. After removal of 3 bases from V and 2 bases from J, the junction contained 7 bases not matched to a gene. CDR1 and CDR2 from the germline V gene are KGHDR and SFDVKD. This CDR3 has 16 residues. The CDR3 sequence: CATSDIRDRVPYEQYF. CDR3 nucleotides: TGTGCCACCAGTGATATCCGGGACAGGGTGCCCTACGAGCAGTACTTC.

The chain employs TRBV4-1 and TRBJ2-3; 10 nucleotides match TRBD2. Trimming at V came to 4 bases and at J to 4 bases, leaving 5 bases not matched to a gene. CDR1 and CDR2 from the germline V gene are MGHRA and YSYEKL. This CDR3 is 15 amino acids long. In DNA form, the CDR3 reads TGCGCCAGCAGCCTGAGCGGGGGGGGAGCAGATACGCAGTATTTT. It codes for CASSLSGGGADTQYF.

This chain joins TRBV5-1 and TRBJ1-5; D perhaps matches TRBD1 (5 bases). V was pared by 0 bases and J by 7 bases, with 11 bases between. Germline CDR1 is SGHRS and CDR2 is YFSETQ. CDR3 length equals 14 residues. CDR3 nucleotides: TGCGCCAGCAGCTTGGAGACAGTCGGACAGCCCCAGCATTTT. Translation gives CASSLETVGQPQHF.

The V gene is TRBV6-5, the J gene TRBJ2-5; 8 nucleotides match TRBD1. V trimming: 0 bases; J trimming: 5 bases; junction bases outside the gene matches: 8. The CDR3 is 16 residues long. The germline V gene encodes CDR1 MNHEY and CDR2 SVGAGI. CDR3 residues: CASSYSGQGSLETQYF. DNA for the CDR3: TGTGCCAGCAGTTACTCTGGACAGGGCAGCTTGGAGACCCAGTACTTC.